This TCR beta chain was found in a study of blood T cell repertoires in COVID-19. About the research overall: Sites in the United States, Italy and Spain provided acute and convalescent COVID-19 samples. T cells, B-cell-depleted T cells, or PBMCs supplied cDNA or gDNA.

Germline V gives CDR1 SGHRS, CDR2 YFSETQ. This CDR3 region has 17 residues. J was trimmed by 4 bases and V by 0 bases; bases with no gene match: 9. As originally analysed: The authors estimated nucleated cell counts from reference gene primer amplification. Assay: immunoSEQ multiplex PCR; the TCRdb copy retains only in-frame clones and omits some. V, J and clone size were drawn from that table, and D and trimming were deduced from the DNA. This table holds tens of thousands of clones, roughly 86% found once. The rearrangement joins TRBV5-1 to TRBJ2-7; TRBD1 matches at 11 bases. Sequenced material: peripheral blood. The receptor's source is a man between 60 and 75 years old with acute or convalescent COVID-19. CDR3 protein: CASSLASRTGGGYEQYF. The CDR3 DNA is TGCGCCAGCAGCTTGGCCTCGCGGACAGGGGGCGGTTACGAGCAGTACTTC.